This TCR beta chain is from a study of blood T cell repertoires in COVID-19. About the research overall: Sites in the United States, Italy and Spain provided acute and convalescent COVID-19 samples. PBMCs, B-cell-depleted T cells, or T cells were the source of the cDNA or gDNA that made up the material.

This CDR3 is built from 13 residues. The germline V gene has CDR1 SQVTM and CDR2 ANQGSEA. V was pared by 3 bases and J by 3 bases, with 9 bases between. Some clones are missing from TCRdb's copy, which holds only in-frame ones; the method was immunoSEQ multiplex PCR. The table includes around 320,000 clones, about 90% detected once. The study drew participants aged about 18 to 90 years from roughly 25 US areas. Cohorts were based on clinical histories the participants reported. Sequenced input: PBMCs or T cells enriched from blood (not recorded which). The chain couples TRBV29-1 to TRBJ1-5; D remains unclear. The source of this sequence is a woman younger than 30 with acute COVID-19. CDR3 DNA: TGCAGCGTTGAGGTGGCCCACAATCAGCCCCAGCATTTT. Translating gives CSVEVAHNQPQHF.